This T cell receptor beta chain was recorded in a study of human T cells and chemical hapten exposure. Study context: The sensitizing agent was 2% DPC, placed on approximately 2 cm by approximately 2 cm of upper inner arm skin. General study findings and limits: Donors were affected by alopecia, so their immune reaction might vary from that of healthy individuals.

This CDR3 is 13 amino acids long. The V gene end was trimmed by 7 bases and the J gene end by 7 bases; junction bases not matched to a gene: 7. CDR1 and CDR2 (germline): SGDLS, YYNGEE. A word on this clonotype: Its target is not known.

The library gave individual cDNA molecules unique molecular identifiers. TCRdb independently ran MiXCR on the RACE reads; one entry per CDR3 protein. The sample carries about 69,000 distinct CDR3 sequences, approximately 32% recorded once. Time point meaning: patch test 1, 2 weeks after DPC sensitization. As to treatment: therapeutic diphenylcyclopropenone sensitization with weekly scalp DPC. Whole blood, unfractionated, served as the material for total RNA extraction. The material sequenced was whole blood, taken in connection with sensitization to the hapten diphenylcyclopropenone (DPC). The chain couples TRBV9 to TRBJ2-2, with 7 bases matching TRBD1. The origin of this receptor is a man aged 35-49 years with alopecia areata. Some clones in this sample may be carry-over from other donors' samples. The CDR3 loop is CASSDRANGELFF. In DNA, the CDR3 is TGTGCCAGCTCCGACAGGGCAAACGGGGAGCTGTTTTTT.